This T cell receptor (beta chain) stems from a study of cytotoxic CD8 clonotypes in ibrutinib-treated CLL. The germline V gene encodes CDR1 MGHDK and CDR2 SYGVNS. The CDR3 contains 13 residues. Trimming cost V 4 bases and J 4 bases, with 10 bases left between them. A 1 in 200,000 to 1 in 1 million T cell depth was the sequencing target. Libraries were prepared by immunoSEQ multiplex PCR; TCRdb keeps only in-frame clonotypes and omits some of them. The repertoire includes roughly 15,000 clones, 55% to 65% of them detected once, and more than 9.5% sits in the top ten. The V call is TRBV25-1, the J call TRBJ1-2; D unresolved. The sample consisted of PBMCs, taken before ibrutinib treatment. The TCR comes from a human donor with chronic lymphocytic leukemia. CDR3 nucleotide sequence: TGTGCCAGCAGTGTGACCTCGGGCTATGGCTACACCTTC. It yields the protein CASSVTSGYGYTF.